Each of the 9 T cell receptor beta chains below was sequenced from the same sample in a study of long-term antiretroviral therapy in people with HIV. An immunoSEQ assay, version v3.0, was performed at survey level. Assay used: immunoSEQ multiplex PCR; TCRdb lists only in-frame clones, some missing. The table has more than 20,000 clones, 70% to 90% seen once. This material consisted of unsorted PBMCs, taken 1.8 years before starting antiretroviral therapy. The receptors stem from a woman younger than 45 with HIV.

This clone was found a few times. This chain connects TRBV5-4 to TRBJ1-5; D unclear. Trimming removed 6 bases at V and 0 bases at J, with 7 bases between. The CDR3 loop spans 13 amino acids. Germline CDR1 is SGHNT and CDR2 is YYREEE (reference sequence). The CDR3 nucleotides are TGTGCCAGCACCGGCTCTAGCAATCAGCCCCAGCATTTT. Translated, it gives CASTGSSNQPQHF.

J is TRBJ1-1 and V is TRBV6-6; 7 nucleotides match TRBD1. Germline V gives CDR1 MNHNY, CDR2 SVGAGI (reference sequence). Trimming removed 9 bases from V and 0 bases from J; junction bases left unmatched: 13. There are 16 residues in the CDR3. The CDR3 region is CASRGQAFGMNTEAFF. The CDR3 DNA reads as TGTGCCAGTCGAGGACAGGCTTTTGGGATGAACACTGAAGCTTTCTTT.

The chain employs TRBV6-6 and TRBJ2-3, with D tentatively TRBD2 (6 bases). The V gene's germline CDR1 is MNHNY and CDR2 SVGAGI (reference sequence). There are 15 residues in the CDR3. Trimming pared 0 bases from V and 1 base from J, leaving 8 bases between. The CDR3 protein is CASSYSGGGTDTQYF. CDR3 coding DNA: TGTGCCAGCAGTTACTCGGGCGGGGGCACAGATACGCAGTATTTT.

The chain has TRBV7-9 and TRBJ2-3; D may correspond to TRBD1 or TRBD2 (6 bases each). This CDR3 is built from 15 residues. Germline CDR1 and CDR2: SEHNR and FQNEAQ (reference sequence). V was clipped by 6 bases and J by 4 bases, with 17 bases between them. The CDR3 sequence: CASSKEGGPADTQYF. The CDR3 DNA sequence: TGTGCCAGCAGTAAAGAGGGGGGTCCTGCAGATACGCAGTATTTT.

This chain connects TRBV9 to TRBJ2-3; 7 bases fit TRBD1. The V gene's germline CDR1 is SGDLS and CDR2 YYNGEE. V gave up 4 bases and J gave up 2 bases; unmatched junction bases: 10. The CDR3 contains 16 residues. The CDR3 reads CASSPGLGQTTDTQYF. The CDR3 nucleotides are TGTGCCAGCAGCCCCGGTTTGGGACAGACCACAGATACGCAGTATTTT. Full variable domain (rest looked up from reference TRBV9 and TRBJ2-3): DSGVTQTPKHLITATGQRVTLRCSPRSGDLSVYWYQQSLDQGLQFLIQYYNGEERAKGNILERFSAQQFPDLHSELNLSSLELGDSALYFCASSPGLGQTTDTQYFGPGTRLTVL.

The chain couples TRBV10-2 to TRBJ1-6; no reliable D call. This CDR3 has 12 amino acids. Germline-derived CDR1 and CDR2 are WSHSY and SAAADI. V lost 2 bases to trimming and J lost 9 bases, with 5 bases between them. The CDR3 DNA is TGCGCCAGCAGTGAGAGGGCTTCACCCCTCCACTTT. It yields the protein CASSERASPLHF.

The chain employs TRBV9 and TRBJ2-2; D is possibly TRBD1 (6 bases). V dropped 4 bases and J dropped 1 base, with 8 bases sitting between them. The CDR3 has 14 amino acids. The germline gives CDR1 SGDLS, CDR2 YYNGEE. The CDR3: CASSTDRNTGELFF. Written as DNA, the CDR3 is TGTGCCAGCAGCACGGACAGGAACACCGGGGAGCTGTTTTTT.

The V call is TRBV7-3, the J call TRBJ2-3; D unresolved. There are 15 residues in the CDR3. CDR1 and CDR2 from the germline V gene are SGHTA and FQGTGA. The germline V and J ends were trimmed by 1 base and 2 bases, with 10 bases remaining between them. CDR3 coding DNA: TGTGCCAGCAGCTTAATGGGCAGCCTCACAGATACGCAGTATTTT. Amino acids: CASSLMGSLTDTQYF. Full variable domain (outside the CDR3, taken from reference TRBV7-3 and TRBJ2-3): GAGVSQTPSNKVTEKGKYVELRCDPISGHTALYWYRQSLGQGPEFLIYFQGTGAADDSGLPNDRFFAVRPEGSVSTLKIQRTERGDSAVYLCASSLMGSLTDTQYFGPGTRLTVL.

J is TRBJ2-1 and V is TRBV27, with TRBD1 identical over 7 bases. Losses at the gene ends were 5 bases for V and 0 bases for J; bases not matched to a gene: 10. CDR1 is MNHEY and CDR2 is SMNVEV in the germline V gene (reference sequence). The CDR3 runs 17 residues. In DNA form, the CDR3 reads TGTGCCAGCAGTCCCCGGGACAGCCTAGTCTCCTACAATGAGCAGTTCTTC. Encoded protein: CASSPRDSLVSYNEQFF.